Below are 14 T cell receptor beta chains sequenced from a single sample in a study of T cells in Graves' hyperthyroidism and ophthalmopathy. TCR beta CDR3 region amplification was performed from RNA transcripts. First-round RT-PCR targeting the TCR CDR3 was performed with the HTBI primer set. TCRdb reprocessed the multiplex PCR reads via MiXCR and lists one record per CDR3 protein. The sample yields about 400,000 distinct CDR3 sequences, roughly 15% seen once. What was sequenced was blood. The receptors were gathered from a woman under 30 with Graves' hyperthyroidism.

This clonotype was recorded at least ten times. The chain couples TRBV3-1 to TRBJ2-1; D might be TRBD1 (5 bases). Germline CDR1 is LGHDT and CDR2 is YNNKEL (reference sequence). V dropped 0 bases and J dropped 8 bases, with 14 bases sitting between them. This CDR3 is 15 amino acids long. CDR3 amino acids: CASSQEQASVDEQFF. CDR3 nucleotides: TGTGCCAGCAGCCAAGAACAGGCTAGTGTCGATGAGCAGTTCTTC.

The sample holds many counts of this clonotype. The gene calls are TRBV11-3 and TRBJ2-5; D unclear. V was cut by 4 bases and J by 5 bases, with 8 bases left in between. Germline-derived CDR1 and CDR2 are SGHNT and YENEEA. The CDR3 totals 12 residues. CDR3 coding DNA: TGTGCCAGCAGCTCTGGACGGGAGACCCAGTACTTC. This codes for CASSSGRETQYF.

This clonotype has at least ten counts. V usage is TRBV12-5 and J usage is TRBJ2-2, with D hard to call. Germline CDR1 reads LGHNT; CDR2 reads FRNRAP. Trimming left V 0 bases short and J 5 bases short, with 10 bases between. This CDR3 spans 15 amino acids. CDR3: CASGLVTSKTGELFF. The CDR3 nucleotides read TGTGCTAGTGGTTTGGTAACCAGTAAGACCGGGGAGCTGTTTTTT.

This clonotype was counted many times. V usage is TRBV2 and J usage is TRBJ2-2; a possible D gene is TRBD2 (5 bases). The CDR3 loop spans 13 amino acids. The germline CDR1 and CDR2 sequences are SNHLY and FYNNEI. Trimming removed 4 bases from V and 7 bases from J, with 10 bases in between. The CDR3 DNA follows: TGTGCCAGCAGTGGTGCGGGTGGCGGGGAGCTGTTTTTT. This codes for CASSGAGGGELFF.

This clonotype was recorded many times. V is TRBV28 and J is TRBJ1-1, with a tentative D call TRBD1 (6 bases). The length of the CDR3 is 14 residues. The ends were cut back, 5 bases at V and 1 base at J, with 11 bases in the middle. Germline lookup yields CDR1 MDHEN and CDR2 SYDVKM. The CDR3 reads CASSTPGQNTEAFF. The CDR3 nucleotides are TGTGCCAGCAGTACACCGGGACAGAACACTGAAGCTTTCTTT.

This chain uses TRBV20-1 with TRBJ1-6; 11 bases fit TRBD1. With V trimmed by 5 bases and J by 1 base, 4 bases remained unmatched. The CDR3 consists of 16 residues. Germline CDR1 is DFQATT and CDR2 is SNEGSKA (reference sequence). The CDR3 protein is CSAPGQGVSYNSPLHF. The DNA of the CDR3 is TGCAGTGCTCCGGGACAGGGGGTTTCCTATAATTCACCCCTCCACTTT.

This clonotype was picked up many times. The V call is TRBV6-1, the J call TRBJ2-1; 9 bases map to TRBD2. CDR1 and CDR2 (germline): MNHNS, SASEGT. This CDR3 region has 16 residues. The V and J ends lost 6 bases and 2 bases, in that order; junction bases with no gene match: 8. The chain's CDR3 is CASSVRTSDTYNEQFF. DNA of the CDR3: TGTGCCAGCAGCGTAAGGACTAGCGATACCTACAATGAGCAGTTCTTC.

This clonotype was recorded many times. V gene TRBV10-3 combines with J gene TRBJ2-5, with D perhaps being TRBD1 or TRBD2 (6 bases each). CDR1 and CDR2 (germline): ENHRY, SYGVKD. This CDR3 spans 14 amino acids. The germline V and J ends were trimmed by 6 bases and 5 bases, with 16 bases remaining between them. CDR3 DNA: TGTGCCATCAGAGGAGGGGGATTAATGGAGACCCAGTACTTC. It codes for CAIRGGGLMETQYF.

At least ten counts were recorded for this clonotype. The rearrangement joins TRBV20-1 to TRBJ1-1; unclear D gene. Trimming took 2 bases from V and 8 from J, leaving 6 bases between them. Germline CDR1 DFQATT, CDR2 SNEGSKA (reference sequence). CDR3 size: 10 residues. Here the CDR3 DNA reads TGCAGTGCTAGATGGAAAGAAGCTTTCTTT. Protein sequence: CSARWKEAFF.

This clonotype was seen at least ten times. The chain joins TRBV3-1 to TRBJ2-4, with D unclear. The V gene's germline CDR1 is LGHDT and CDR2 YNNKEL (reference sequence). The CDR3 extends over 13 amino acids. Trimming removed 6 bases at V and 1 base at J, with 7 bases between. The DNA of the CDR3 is TGTGCCAGCAGTGAAGGGGCCAAAAACATTCAGTACTTC. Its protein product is CASSEGAKNIQYF.

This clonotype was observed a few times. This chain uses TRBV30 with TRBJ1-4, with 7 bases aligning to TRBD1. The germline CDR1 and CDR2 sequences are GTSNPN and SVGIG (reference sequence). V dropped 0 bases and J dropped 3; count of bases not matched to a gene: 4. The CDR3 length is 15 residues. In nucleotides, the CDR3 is TGTGCCTGGAGTGTAGTGGGACAGCCTAATGAAAAACTGTTTTTT. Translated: CAWSVVGQPNEKLFF.

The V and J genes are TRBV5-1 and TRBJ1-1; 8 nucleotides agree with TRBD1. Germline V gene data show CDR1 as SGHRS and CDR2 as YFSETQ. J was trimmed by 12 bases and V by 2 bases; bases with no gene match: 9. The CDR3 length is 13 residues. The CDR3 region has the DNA TGCGCCAGCAGCTTACAGGGGGAAGGTTTGTCTTTCTTT. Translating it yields CASSLQGEGLSFF.

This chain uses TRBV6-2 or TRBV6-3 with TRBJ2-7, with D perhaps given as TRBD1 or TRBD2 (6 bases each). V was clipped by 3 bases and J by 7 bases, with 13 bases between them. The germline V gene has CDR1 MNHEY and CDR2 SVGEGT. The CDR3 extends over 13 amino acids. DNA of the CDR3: TGTGCCAGCAGTTATACAGGGACTGGGGAGCAGTACTTC. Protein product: CASSYTGTGEQYF.

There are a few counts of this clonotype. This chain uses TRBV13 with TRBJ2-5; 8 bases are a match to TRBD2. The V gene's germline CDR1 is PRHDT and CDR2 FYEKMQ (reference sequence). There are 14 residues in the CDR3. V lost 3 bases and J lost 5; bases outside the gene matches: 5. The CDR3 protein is CASSLSGSRETQYF. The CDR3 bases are TGTGCCAGCAGCTTGAGCGGGAGTCGGGAGACCCAGTACTTC.